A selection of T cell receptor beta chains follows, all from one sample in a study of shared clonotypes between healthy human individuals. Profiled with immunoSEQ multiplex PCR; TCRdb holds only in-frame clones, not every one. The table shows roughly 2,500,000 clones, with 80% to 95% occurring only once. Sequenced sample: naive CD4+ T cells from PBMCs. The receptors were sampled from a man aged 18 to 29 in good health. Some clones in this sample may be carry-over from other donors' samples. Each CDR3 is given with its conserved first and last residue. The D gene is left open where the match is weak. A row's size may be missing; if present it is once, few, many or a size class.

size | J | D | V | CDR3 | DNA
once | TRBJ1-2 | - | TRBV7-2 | CASSLAAQDYGYTF | TGTGCCAGCAGCTTAGCGGCACAGGACTATGGCTACACCTTC
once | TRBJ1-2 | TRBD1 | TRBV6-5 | CASSRRGTGVYGYTF | TGTGCCAGCAGCCGCCGCGGGACAGGGGTCTATGGCTACACCTTC
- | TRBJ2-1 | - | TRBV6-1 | CASSDPGRGEQFF | TGTGCCAGCAGTGACCCGGGACGGGGGGAGCAGTTCTTC
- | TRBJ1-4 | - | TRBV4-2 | CASSQGRDGEKLFF | TGTGCCAGCAGCCAAGGCAGGGACGGCGAAAAACTGTTTTTT
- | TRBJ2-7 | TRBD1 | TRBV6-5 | CASSPGQARYEQYF | TGTGCCAGCAGTCCGGGACAGGCGCGGTACGAGCAGTACTTC
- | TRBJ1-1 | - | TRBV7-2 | CASSLVNVEAFF | TGTGCCAGCAGCTTAGTCAATGTAGAAGCTTTCTTT
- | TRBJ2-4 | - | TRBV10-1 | CASSEGHRNIQYF | TGCGCCAGCAGTGAGGGACACCGAAACATTCAGTACTTC
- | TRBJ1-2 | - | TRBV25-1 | CASSSPAGGRVGDGYTF | TGTGCCAGCAGTTCCCCCGCGGGAGGGAGGGTAGGTGATGGCTACACCTTC
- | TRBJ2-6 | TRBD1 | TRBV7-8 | CASRRDRGLHSGANVLTF | TGTGCCAGCAGACGTGACAGGGGGCTTCACTCTGGGGCCAACGTCCTGACTTTC
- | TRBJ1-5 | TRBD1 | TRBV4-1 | CASSQDTGGGNQPQHF | TGCGCCAGCAGCCAAGATACAGGGGGAGGCAATCAGCCCCAGCATTTT
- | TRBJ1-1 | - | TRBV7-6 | CASSSRTENTEAFF | TGTGCCAGCAGCTCAAGGACAGAGAACACTGAAGCTTTCTTT
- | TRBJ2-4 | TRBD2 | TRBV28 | CASSSAGGGRNIQYF | TGTGCCAGCAGTTCAGCGGGAGGCGGTCGGAACATTCAGTACTTC
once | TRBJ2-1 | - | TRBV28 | CASSFRGLRPEQFF | TGTGCCAGCAGTTTTAGGGGCCTCCGACCCGAGCAGTTCTTC
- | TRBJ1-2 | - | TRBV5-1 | CASSKQGANYGYTF | TGCGCCAGCAGCAAACAGGGTGCGAACTATGGCTACACCTTC
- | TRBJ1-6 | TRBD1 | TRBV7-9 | CASSLSQGGLHF | TGTGCCAGCAGCTTATCACAGGGGGGCCTCCACTTT
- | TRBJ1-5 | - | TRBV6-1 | CASSEPGQPQHF | TGTGCCAGCAGTGAACCGGGTCAGCCCCAGCATTTT
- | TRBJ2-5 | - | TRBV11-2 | CASSFTRSQETQYF | TGTGCCAGCAGCTTTACGCGGAGCCAAGAGACCCAGTACTTC
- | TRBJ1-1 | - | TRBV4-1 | CASSQDPRLNTEAFF | TGCGCCAGCAGCCAAGATCCCAGGTTGAACACTGAAGCTTTCTTT
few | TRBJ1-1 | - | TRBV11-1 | CASSLRMNTEAFF | TGTGCCAGCAGCTTACGGATGAACACTGAAGCTTTCTTT
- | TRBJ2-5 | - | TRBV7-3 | CASSLAGQQETQYF | TGTGCCAGCAGCTTGGCGGGGCAACAAGAGACCCAGTACTTC
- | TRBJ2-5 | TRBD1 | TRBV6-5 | CASRQLPGQEETQYF | TGTGCCAGCAGACAATTACCGGGACAGGAAGAGACCCAGTACTTC
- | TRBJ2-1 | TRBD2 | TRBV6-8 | CASSYSIWREVIYNEQFF | TGTGCCAGCAGTTACTCAATCTGGCGGGAGGTCATCTACAATGAGCAGTTCTTC
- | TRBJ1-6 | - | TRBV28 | CASSLTTNSPLHF | TGTGCCAGCAGTTTGACTACTAATTCACCCCTCCACTTT
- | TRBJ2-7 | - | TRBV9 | CASSPLPGYEQYF | TGTGCCAGCAGCCCCCTTCCAGGGTACGAGCAGTACTTC
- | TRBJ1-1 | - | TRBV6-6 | CASTKTGYGTEAFF | TGTGCCAGCACCAAAACAGGGTACGGCACTGAAGCTTTCTTT
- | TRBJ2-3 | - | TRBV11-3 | CASSTLRTDTQYF | TGTGCCAGCAGCACCCTACGCACAGATACGCAGTATTTT
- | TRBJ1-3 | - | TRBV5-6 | CASSLYGGLKSSGNTIYF | TGTGCCAGCAGCTTGTATGGGGGGTTAAAGAGCTCTGGAAACACCATATATTTT
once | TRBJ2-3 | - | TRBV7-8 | CASSLTGFFTDTQYF | TGTGCCAGCAGCTTAACGGGATTCTTCACAGATACGCAGTATTTT
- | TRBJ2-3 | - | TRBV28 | CASSLGKAGTFTDTQYF | TGTGCCAGCAGTTTAGGGAAGGCGGGAACGTTCACAGATACGCAGTATTTT
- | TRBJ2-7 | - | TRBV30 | CAWSAPIQVPSYEQYF | TGTGCCTGGAGTGCCCCGATACAGGTACCGTCCTACGAGCAGTACTTC
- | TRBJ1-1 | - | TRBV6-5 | CASRKQAGAHTEAFF | TGTGCCAGCAGAAAGCAAGCGGGGGCCCACACTGAAGCTTTCTTT
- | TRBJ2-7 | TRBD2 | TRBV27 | CASSLASGYEQYF | TGTGCCAGCAGTCTCGCTAGCGGGTACGAGCAGTACTTC
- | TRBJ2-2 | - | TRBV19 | CASSIRPRGRFTGELFF | TGTGCCAGTAGTATACGTCCCCGGGGTCGGTTTACCGGGGAGCTGTTTTTT
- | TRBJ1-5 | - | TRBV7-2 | CASSQRPNQPQHF | TGTGCCAGCAGCCAACGGCCCAATCAGCCCCAGCATTTT
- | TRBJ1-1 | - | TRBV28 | CASTVGGANTEAFF | TGTGCCAGCACCGTCGGGGGCGCTAACACTGAAGCTTTCTTT
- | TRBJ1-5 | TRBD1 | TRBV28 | CASSLLGLGGGNQPQHF | TGTGCCAGCAGTTTACTTGGTTTAGGGGGCGGCAATCAGCCCCAGCATTTT
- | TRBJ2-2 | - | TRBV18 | CASSPQGSFTGELFF | TGTGCCAGCTCACCGCAGGGGTCGTTCACCGGGGAGCTGTTTTTT
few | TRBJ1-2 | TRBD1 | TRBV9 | CASSLTGTHYGYTF | TGTGCCAGCAGCTTGACAGGGACCCACTATGGCTACACCTTC
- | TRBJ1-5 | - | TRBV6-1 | CASSEALRRGGQPQHF | TGTGCCAGCAGTGAAGCGCTTCGACGGGGGGGCCAGCCCCAGCATTTT
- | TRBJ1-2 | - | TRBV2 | CASSEEGNYGYTF | TGTGCCAGCAGTGAGGAGGGAAACTATGGCTACACCTTC
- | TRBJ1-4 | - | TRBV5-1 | CASSLGVNRGEKLFF | TGCGCCAGCAGCTTGGGTGTCAACCGGGGTGAAAAACTGTTTTTT
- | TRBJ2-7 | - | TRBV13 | CASSPPRRGGSYEQYF | TGTGCCAGCAGCCCCCCCCGCAGGGGGGGATCCTACGAGCAGTACTTC
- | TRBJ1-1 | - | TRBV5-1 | CASSKLSGLEGTEAFF | TGCGCCAGCAGCAAACTATCGGGACTGGAGGGCACTGAAGCTTTCTTT
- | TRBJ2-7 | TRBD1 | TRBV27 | CASRLQGNNYEQYF | TGTGCCAGCAGATTACAGGGGAACAACTACGAGCAGTACTTC
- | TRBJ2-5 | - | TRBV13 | CASSLGQETQYF | TGTGCCAGCAGCTTGGGCCAAGAGACCCAGTACTTC
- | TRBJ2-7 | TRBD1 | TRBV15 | CATSRDGWGQGASYEQYF | TGTGCCACCAGCAGAGATGGATGGGGACAGGGGGCTTCGTACGAGCAGTACTTC
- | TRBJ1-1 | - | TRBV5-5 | CASSHTGQATEAFF | TGTGCCAGCAGCCATACAGGGCAGGCCACTGAAGCTTTCTTT
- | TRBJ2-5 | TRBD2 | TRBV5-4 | CASSLGLAGKETQYF | TGTGCCAGCAGCCTTGGACTAGCGGGGAAAGAGACCCAGTACTTC
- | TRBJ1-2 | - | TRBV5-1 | CASSPDSYGYTF | TGCGCCAGCAGCCCGGATAGCTATGGCTACACCTTC
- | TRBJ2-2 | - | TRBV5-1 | CASSLSGVRDTGELFF | TGCGCCAGCAGCTTGTCCGGGGTTCGGGACACCGGGGAGCTGTTTTTT
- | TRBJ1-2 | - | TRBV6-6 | CASRFDRGNYGYTF | TGTGCCAGCCGATTCGACCGTGGTAACTATGGCTACACCTTC